The following is a TCR beta chain sequence with its context. Its target is not known. The source of the sample is a study of vaccination and CD4 T cells after COVID-19. The overall study: At a median approximately 76 days (range 14 to 241) after dose two, post-vaccine samples were obtained. Notes on the study in general: There was no significant change from around 20 to 38 median reactive clonotypes.

As to treatment: roughly nine-day PBMC culture with coronavirus spike peptide pools or control peptides (ViraFEST assay). The Oncomine TCR Beta short-read assay was what sequenced the DNA obtained from cultured CD4+ T cells. TCRdb recomputed calls from the PCR reads with MiXCR, one row per CDR3 protein. This sample has approximately 15,000 distinct CDR3 sequences, with about 56% found just once. This CDR3 region has 15 residues. Germline CDR1 and CDR2: LNHNV and YYDKDF (reference sequence). V was shortened by 5 bases and J by 8 bases, with 16 bases between the two germline ends. This sequence joins TRBV15 and TRBJ1-6, with a possible D match to TRBD1 (5 bases). The source of this sequence is a human donor who had recovered from COVID-19. Material: CD4+ T cells from blood, cultured in vitro. For the CDR3, the DNA is TGTGCCACCAGCCCCCAAGTCGGGGGGGATTCACCCCTCCACTTT. It specifies CATSPQVGGDSPLHF.